The clone carrying this T cell receptor beta chain showed up just once. Documented time point: baseline pretreatment blood. The treatment denotes: 15 Gy SBRT to primary tumor, nephrectomy 4 weeks later. The data are from a study of radiation and T cells in renal cell carcinoma. Study overall: Nephrectomy followed 15 Gy stereotactic body radiation by 4 weeks.

The CDR3 sequence is 14 residues long. The germline gives CDR1 MNHEY, CDR2 SVGAGI. J gave up 0 bases and V 6 bases, and 3 bases lay outside the gene matches. Some clones are missing from TCRdb's copy, which holds only in-frame ones; the method was immunoSEQ multiplex PCR. Of some 110,000 clones in the sample, roughly 80% were seen once. The V and J genes are TRBV6-5 and TRBJ2-7; 9 nucleotides agree with TRBD2. This receptor was identified in a woman aged 55-70 years with renal cell carcinoma. The material was blood, obtained from a patient whose treatment included radiotherapy and nephrectomy. The CDR3 sequence is CASRAGGTSYEQYF. In DNA form, the CDR3 reads TGTGCCAGCAGAGCGGGAGGAACCTCCTACGAGCAGTACTTC.